The present T cell receptor (beta chain) was sequenced within a study of OX40 agonist ivuxolimab in advanced cancers. Study background: Partial responses were achieved by three patients, one with hepatocellular carcinoma and two with cutaneous melanoma.

Blood sampling was done at baseline, cycle 4 day 1, and cycle 7 day 1. Germline V gene lookup returns CDR1 MNHEY and CDR2 SVGAGI. CDR3 length: 14 residues. Trimming shortened V by 2 bases and J by 7 bases, and 9 bases separated the two germline ends. In the case of this clone: Its target is unknown.

Findings and caveats of the study: Low normalized T-cell clonal expansion also characterized some of the nonresponders.

Profiling relied on immunoSEQ multiplex PCR, and the TCRdb table lists in-frame clones only, not all of them. The sample has 16,000 or so clones, around four fifths seen once. This receptor was identified in an adult with an advanced solid tumor such as melanoma, head and neck, liver or kidney cancer. The V and J genes are TRBV6-5 and TRBJ1-6, with D hard to call. This specimen consisted of CD4+ or CD8+ T cells sorted from blood, obtained in a trial of the OX40 agonist ivuxolimab. CDR3 region: CASSYGVENSPLHF. CDR3 DNA: TGTGCCAGCAGTTACGGGGTGGAAAATTCACCCCTCCACTTT.